This TCR beta chain appears in the sequencing data of a study of human T cells and chemical hapten exposure (dated by TCRdb to the early 2020s). General notes on the study: For sensitization, 2% DPC in acetone was applied to an approximately 2 cm by approximately 2 cm area of upper inner arm skin. Throughout the study period of 20 to 30 weeks, patients also received therapeutic DPC doses to the scalp every week. Patch testing was done on the upper back using Finn chambers containing 0.01% DPC, and results were scored after 6 days according to International Contact Dermatitis Research Group standards. The mostly female patient cohort included alopecia areata with under or over 50% scalp involvement, alopecia totalis and alopecia universalis. The libraries were sequenced as a pool, and the TCR yield per sample differed mostly because of small variations in library volumes within the pool. In alopecia patients, the study followed how the peripheral blood TCR repertoire changed in vivo over primary and secondary sensitization to diphenylcyclopropenone (DPC), a hapten. Blood samples were taken from patients before sensitization (week 0) and at 2, 6 and about 24 weeks after DPC sensitization. Approximately 28 alopecia patients gave blood for TCR sequencing at one to four time points (pre-sensitization, 2, 6 and 24 weeks). For every blood RNA sample, sequencing covered both the TCR alpha and TCR beta chains.

This clonotype was counted only a few times. Its antigen is not yet known. It has no much larger one-base neighbor in the sample; base qualities were not kept. The time point label of this sample denotes: pre-sensitization, week 0. The treatment or condition label, read with the paper, signifies: therapeutic diphenylcyclopropenone sensitization with weekly scalp DPC. Total RNA was extracted from unfractionated whole blood collected in Tempus Blood RNA tubes. At each patch-test visit, blood was drawn before the patch test was applied. Patients were considered eligible if aged 18 to 70, diagnosed with alopecia and deemed suitable for DPC therapy, and patients were excluded if pregnant. Findings and caveats that apply to the study as a whole: A positive correlation was found between the number of PT1 expanded TCRs and patch test score, with significance reached at thresholds 8, 16 and 32 but not 4. Alopecia, a presumed autoimmune disease, was present in all patients, so the immune response of the patients might differ from that of healthy individuals. DPC sensitization did not change the number of TCRs with a frequency above 1 in 1000, and there was no evidence of changes in global repertoire structure. Repeated subsampling changed both the strength of the expansion versus patch-test correlation and the threshold at which that correlation became significant. Expanded TCRs formed significantly more large CDR3 similarity clusters than pre-sensitization or healthy control sets, consistent with antigen-driven responses.

Taken from the germline V gene, the CDR1 and CDR2 loops are SGHAT and FQNNGV. Trimming costs V 4 bases and J 3 bases, and their ends lie 10 bases apart. The CDR3 goes from the cysteine to the phenylalanine over 14 residues. The only DNA kept is the CDR3, 42 bases in frame from the first base. Library method: RACE. The instrument given in TCRdb is NextSeq 500. During library preparation, unique molecular identifiers were attached to individual cDNA molecules so that TCRs could be counted in a quantitative, reproducible way. In the authors' own workflow: The median number of TCRs per sample was 95,638, ranging from about 23,224 to 700,000. V, J and CDR3 annotation of the TCR reads was performed with the Decombinator software suite. For PS versus PT1 abundance plots, all samples were subsampled to the same number of TCRs (28,000). Expanded TCRs were defined as absent before sensitization and observed at least eight times at the 2-week time point. In-frame beta chains were kept once TCRdb had trimmed the public reads at Q25 with fastp and called clones with MiXCR. Merged by CDR3 protein, the rows form single entries marked with the most common genes and DNA. For this entry, the V and J calls and clone size follow TCRdb and not the study's own pipeline. This sample is represented by roughly 50,000 distinct CDR3 sequences; about 9.6% of them were singletons. The ten largest account for 9.5% to 10% of the sample.

Recombination linked TRBV11-2 to TRBJ2-4; TRBD1 might be the D gene, on 5 matching bases. The receptor was isolated from a woman aged 25 to 39 with alopecia areata. Some clones in this sample may be carry-over from other donors' samples. Source: whole blood, taken in connection with sensitization to the hapten diphenylcyclopropenone (DPC). This receptor has the CDR3 CASSWTDSKNIQYF. In nucleotide form, the sequence is TGTGCCAGCAGCTGGACCGACAGCAAAAACATTCAGTACTTC.